This TCR beta chain emerged from a study of naive and memory T cell subsets. General study points: In naive cells, over 95% of TCR sequences were seen only once.

Note on this clonotype: The antigen remains unidentified.

CMV status came from CD4+ IFNgamma after overnight CMV lysate stimulation. Sequential positive selection took CD4 T cells first, then CD8 T cells. This CDR3 spans 16 amino acids. The V gene end was trimmed by 1 base and the J gene end by 4 bases; junction bases not matched to a gene: 3. CDR1 is SGHRS, CDR2 YFSETQ, per germline. Both TRBC1 and TRBC2 were covered by a beta constant-region primer of two equimolar oligonucleotides. The ligated cDNA underwent four PCR rounds using SP2 and nested alpha and beta constant-region primers. Via MiXCR, TCRdb re-called the UMI-ligation and nested PCR reads, giving one row per CDR3 protein. Of over 100,000 distinct CDR3 sequences listed, just over 35% are singletons.

This clonotype was obtained from a human donor in good health. The sample taken for sequencing was central memory CD4+ T cells from blood. The V and J genes are TRBV5-1 and TRBJ2-2; 11 bases map to TRBD1. Here the CDR3 DNA reads TGCGCCAGCAGCTTGCGCGGGACAGGGGGCACCGGGGAGCTGTTTTTT. Amino acids: CASSLRGTGGTGELFF.